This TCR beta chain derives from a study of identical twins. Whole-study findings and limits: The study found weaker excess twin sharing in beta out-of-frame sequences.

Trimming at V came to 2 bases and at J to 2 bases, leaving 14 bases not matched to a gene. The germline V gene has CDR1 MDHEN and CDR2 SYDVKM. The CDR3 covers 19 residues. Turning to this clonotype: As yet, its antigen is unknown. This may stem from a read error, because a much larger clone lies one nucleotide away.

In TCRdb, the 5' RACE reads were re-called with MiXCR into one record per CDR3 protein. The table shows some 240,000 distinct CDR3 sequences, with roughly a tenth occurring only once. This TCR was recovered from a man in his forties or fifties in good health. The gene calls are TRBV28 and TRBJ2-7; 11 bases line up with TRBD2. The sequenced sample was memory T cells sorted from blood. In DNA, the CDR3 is TGTGCCAGCAGTTTAAGTTTCTCTGGGCTAGCGGGGGGACCCTACGAGCAGTACTTC. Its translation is CASSLSFSGLAGGPYEQYF.